Reported below is one T cell receptor beta chain. Its antigen remains unidentified. Data came from immunoSEQ multiplex PCR; TCRdb stores just in-frame clones and leaves some out. Of more than 20,000 clones in the sample, roughly 85% were seen once. This CDR3 has 15 residues. The germline V gene encodes CDR1 MDHEN and CDR2 SYDVKM. With 6 bases clipped from V and 1 base from J, the junction kept 2 bases outside the gene matches. The patients' disease, urothelial carcinoma, was locally advanced or metastatic. The data belong to a study of PD-L1 blockade in urothelial cancer. Study-wide results and caveats: Lower pretreatment blood TCR clonality, under the median, predicted better survival, researchers reported.

The chain combines TRBV28 with TRBJ2-1; 11 bases are a match to TRBD1. This material consisted of PBMCs, taken around atezolizumab (anti-PD-L1) treatment. The receptor was derived from a man in his fifties or sixties with urothelial cancer. The CDR3 nucleotides read TGTGCCAGCAGCTGGGACAGGGGGTCCTACAATGAGCAGTTCTTC. It encodes CASSWDRGSYNEQFF. Full variable domain (remainder filled in from reference TRBV28 and TRBJ2-1): DVKVTQSSRYLVKRTGEKVFLECVQDMDHENMFWYRQDPGLGLRLIYFSYDVKMKEKGDIPEGYSVSREKKERFSLILESASTNQTSMYLCASSWDRGSYNEQFFGPGTRLTVL.